The entry that follows covers one T cell receptor (beta chain) sequence. The sample is drawn from a study of T cell responses to AZD1222 COVID-19 vaccine. Per germline, CDR1 MGHDK and CDR2 SYGVNS. V dropped 6 bases and J dropped 9 bases, with 9 bases sitting between them. This CDR3 has 10 residues. TCRdb's table, derived via immunoSEQ multiplex PCR, lists solely in-frame clones and lacks some. The sample contains 90,000 to 100,000 clones, roughly nine tenths of which appear only once. The clonotype comes from an adult in good health. The V gene is TRBV25-1, the J gene TRBJ2-7, with D hard to call. This specimen consisted of peripheral blood, obtained on day 0 of AZD1222 vaccination. CDR3 protein: CASSRPGQYV. The CDR3 bases are TGTGCCAGCAGCCGCCCGGGGCAGTACGTC.